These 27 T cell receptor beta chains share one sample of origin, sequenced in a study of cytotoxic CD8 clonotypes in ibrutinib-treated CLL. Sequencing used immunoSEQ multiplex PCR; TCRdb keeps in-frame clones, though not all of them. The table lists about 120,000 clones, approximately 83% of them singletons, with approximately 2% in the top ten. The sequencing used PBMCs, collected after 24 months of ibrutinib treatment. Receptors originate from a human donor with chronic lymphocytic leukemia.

For the CDR3, the DNA is TGTGCCAGCAGTTACCGGGTGGTGGGCTATGGCTACACCTTC. It is translated as CASSYRVVGYGYTF. The genes are TRBV6-5 and TRBJ1-2; no clear D gene. The CDR3 length is 14 residues. CDR1 and CDR2 (germline): MNHEY, SVGAGI. V was trimmed by 2 bases and J by 4 bases, leaving 11 bases between them.

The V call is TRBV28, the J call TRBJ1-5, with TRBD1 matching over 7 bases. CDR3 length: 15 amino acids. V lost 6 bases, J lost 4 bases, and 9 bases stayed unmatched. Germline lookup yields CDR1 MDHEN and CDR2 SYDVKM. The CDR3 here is CASSSNDRANQPQHF. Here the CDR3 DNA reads TGTGCCAGCAGCTCAAATGACAGGGCTAATCAGCCCCAGCATTTT.

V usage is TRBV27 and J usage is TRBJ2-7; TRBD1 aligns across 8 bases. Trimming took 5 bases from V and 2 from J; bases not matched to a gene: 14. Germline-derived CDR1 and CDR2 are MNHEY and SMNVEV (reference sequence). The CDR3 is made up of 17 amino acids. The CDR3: CASSPSGQGRAAYEQYF. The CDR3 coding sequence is TGTGCCAGCAGTCCCTCCGGACAGGGAAGAGCGGCCTACGAGCAGTACTTC.

Written as DNA, the CDR3 is TGTGCCAGCAGTGAAGGCAGCTCTGGAAACACCATATATTTT. It codes for CASSEGSSGNTIYF. The genes are TRBV2 and TRBJ1-3; D ambiguous. Trimming pared 1 base from V and 0 bases from J, leaving 4 bases between. Germline V gene lookup returns CDR1 SNHLY and CDR2 FYNNEI. This CDR3 has 14 amino acids.

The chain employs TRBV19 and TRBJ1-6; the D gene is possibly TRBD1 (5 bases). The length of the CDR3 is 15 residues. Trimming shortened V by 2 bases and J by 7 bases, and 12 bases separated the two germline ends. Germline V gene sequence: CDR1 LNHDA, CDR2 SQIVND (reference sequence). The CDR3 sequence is CASSIPQGSNSPLHF. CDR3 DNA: TGTGCCAGTAGTATACCCCAGGGATCGAATTCACCCCTCCACTTT.

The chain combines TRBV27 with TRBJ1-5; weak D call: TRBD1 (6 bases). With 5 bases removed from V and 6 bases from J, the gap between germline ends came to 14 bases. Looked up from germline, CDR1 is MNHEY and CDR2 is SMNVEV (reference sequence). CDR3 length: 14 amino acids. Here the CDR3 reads CASSTRQDFQPQHF. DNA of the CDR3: TGTGCCAGCAGTACCCGACAGGATTTTCAGCCCCAGCATTTT.

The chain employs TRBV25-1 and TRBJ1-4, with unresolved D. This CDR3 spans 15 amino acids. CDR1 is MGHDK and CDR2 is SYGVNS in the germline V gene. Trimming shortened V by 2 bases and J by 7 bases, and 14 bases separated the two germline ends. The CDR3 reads CASSEIMVIGEKLFF. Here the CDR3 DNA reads TGTGCCAGCAGTGAAATCATGGTAATCGGTGAAAAACTGTTTTTT.

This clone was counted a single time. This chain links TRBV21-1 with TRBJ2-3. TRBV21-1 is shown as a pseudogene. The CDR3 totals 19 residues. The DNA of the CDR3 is TGTGCCAGCAGCTGGACCGATAGATTAGACCTGGGCGGCGGTGATACGCAGTATTTT. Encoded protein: CASSWTDRLDLGGGDTQYF.

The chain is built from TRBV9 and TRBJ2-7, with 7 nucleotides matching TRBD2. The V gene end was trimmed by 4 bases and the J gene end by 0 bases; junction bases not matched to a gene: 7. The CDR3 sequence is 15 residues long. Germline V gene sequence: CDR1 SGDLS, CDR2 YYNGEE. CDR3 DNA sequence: TGTGCCAGCAGCTTAATAGCGGGTGACTCCTACGAGCAGTACTTC. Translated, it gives CASSLIAGDSYEQYF.

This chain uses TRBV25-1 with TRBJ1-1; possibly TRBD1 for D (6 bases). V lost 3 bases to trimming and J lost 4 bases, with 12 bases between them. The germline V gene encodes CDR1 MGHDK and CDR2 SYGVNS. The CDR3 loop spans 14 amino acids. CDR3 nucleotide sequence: TGTGCCAGCAGTGAGGGGGGCGGGGGCACTGAAGCTTTCTTT. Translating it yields CASSEGGGGTEAFF.

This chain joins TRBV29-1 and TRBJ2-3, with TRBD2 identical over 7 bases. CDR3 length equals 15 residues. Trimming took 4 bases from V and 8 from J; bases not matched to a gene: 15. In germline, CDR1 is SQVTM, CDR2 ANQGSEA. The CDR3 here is CSVAKGTAGEVTQYF. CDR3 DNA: TGCAGCGTTGCAAAGGGGACGGCGGGAGAGGTTACGCAGTATTTT.

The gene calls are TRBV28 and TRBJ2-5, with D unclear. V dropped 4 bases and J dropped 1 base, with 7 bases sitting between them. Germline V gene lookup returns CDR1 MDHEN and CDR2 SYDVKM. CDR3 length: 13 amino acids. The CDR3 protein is CASSSTRQETQYF. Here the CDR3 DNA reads TGTGCCAGCAGTTCTACGCGCCAAGAGACCCAGTACTTC.

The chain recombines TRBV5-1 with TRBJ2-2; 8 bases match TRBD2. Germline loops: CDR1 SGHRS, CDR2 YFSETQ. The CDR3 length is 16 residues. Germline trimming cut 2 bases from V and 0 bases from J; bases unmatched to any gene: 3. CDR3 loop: CASSLSGGANTGELFF. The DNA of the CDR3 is TGCGCCAGCAGCTTAAGCGGGGGAGCGAACACCGGGGAGCTGTTTTTT.

This CDR3 reads CALGTSGGRSTDTQYF. CDR3 sequence (DNA): TGTGCCTTGGGGACTAGCGGGGGGAGGAGCACAGATACGCAGTATTTT. The genes are TRBV30 and TRBJ2-3, with 15 bases matching TRBD2. This CDR3 is built from 16 residues. Germline values: CDR1 GTSNPN, CDR2 SVGIG (reference sequence). With V trimmed by 7 bases and J by 0 bases, 5 bases remained unmatched.

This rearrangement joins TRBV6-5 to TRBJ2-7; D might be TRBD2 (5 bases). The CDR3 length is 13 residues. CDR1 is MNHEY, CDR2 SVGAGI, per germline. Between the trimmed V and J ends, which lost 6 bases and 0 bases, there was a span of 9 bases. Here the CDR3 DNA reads TGTGCCAGCAGGTCCGGGAACTCCTACGAGCAGTACTTC. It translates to CASRSGNSYEQYF.

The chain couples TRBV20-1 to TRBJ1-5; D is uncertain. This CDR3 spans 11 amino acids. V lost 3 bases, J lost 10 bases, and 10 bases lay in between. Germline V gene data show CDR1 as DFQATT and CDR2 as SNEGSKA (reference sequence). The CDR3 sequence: CSARPGYPQHF. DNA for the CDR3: TGCAGTGCTAGGCCAGGTTACCCCCAGCATTTT.

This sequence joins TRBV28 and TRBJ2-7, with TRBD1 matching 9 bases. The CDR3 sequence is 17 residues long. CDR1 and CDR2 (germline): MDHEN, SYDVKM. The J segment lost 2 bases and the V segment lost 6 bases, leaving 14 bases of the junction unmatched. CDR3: CASSPGTGLPKTYEQYF. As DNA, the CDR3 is TGTGCCAGCAGCCCCGGGACAGGGTTACCCAAAACCTACGAGCAGTACTTC.

In nucleotides, the CDR3 is TGTGCCAGCAGTTTAGGAACTACAAGCTCCTACGAGCAGTACTTC. It codes for CASSLGTTSSYEQYF. The chain has TRBV27 and TRBJ2-7; D remains unclear. The CDR3 consists of 15 residues. The germline V gene has CDR1 MNHEY and CDR2 SMNVEV (reference sequence). V was shortened by 2 bases and J by 0 bases, with 11 bases between the two germline ends.

The chain's CDR3 is CASSLVRETQYF. CDR3 in DNA: TGCGCCAGCAGCTTGGTTCGAGAGACCCAGTACTTC. V gene TRBV5-1 combines with J gene TRBJ2-5; D uncertain. Germline lookup yields CDR1 SGHRS and CDR2 YFSETQ. The length of the CDR3 is 12 residues. Deletions cut 0 bases from V and 4 bases from J, with 4 bases between. Supplemented by reference TRBV5-1 and TRBJ2-5, the full variable domain reads KAGVTQTPRYLIKTRGQQVTLSCSPISGHRSVSWYQQTPGQGLQFLFEYFSETQRNKGNFPGRFSGRQFSNSRSEMNVSTLELGDSALYLCASSLVRETQYFGPGTRLLVL.

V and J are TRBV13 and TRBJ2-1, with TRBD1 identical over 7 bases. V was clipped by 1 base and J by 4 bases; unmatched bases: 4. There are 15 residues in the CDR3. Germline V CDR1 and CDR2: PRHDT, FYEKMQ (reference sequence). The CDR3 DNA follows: TGTGCCAGCAGCTTAGACAGGGGATTTTACAATGAGCAGTTCTTC. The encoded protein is CASSLDRGFYNEQFF.

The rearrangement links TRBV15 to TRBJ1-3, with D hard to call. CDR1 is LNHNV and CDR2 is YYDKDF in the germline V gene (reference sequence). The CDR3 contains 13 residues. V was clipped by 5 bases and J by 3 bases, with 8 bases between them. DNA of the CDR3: TGTGCCACCAGCGGGCCCTTTGGAAACACCATATATTTT. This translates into CATSGPFGNTIYF.

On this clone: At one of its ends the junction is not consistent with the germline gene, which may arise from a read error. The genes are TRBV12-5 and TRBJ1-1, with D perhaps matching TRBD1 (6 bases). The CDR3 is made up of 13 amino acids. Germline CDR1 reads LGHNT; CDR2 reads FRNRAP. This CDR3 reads CASGLGANTEAFF. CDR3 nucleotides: TGTGCTAGTGGCTTGGGGGCGAACACTGAAGCTTTCTTT.

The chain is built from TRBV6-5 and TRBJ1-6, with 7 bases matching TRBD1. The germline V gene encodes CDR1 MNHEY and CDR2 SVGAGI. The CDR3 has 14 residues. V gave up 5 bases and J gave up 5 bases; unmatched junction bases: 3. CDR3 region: CASSQGTDNSPLHF. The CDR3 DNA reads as TGTGCCAGCAGTCAGGGGACAGATAATTCACCCCTCCACTTT.

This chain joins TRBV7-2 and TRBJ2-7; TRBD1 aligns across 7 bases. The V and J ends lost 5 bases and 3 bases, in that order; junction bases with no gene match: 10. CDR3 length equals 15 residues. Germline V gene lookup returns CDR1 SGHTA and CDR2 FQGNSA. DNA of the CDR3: TGTGCCAGCAGCGCGGATGGGACAGCTTTCTACGAGCAGTACTTC. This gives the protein CASSADGTAFYEQYF.

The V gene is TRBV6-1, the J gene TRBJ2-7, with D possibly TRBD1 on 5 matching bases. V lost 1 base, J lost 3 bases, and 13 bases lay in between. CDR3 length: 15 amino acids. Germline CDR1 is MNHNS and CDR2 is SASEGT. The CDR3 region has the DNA TGTGCCAGCAGTGAAGGGGCAGGGTATATCTACGAGCAGTACTTC. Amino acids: CASSEGAGYIYEQYF.

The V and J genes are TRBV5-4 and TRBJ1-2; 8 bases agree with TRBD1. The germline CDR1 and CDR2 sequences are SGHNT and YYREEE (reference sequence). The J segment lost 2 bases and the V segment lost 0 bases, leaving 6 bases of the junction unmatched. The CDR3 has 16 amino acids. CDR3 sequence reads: CASSLDRTGLNYGYTF. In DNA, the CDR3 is TGTGCCAGCAGCTTGGATAGGACAGGGTTAAACTATGGCTACACCTTC.

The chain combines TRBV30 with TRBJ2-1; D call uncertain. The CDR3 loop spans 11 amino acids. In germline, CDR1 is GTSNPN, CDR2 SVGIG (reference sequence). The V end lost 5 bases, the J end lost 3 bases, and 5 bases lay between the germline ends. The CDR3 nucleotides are TGTGCCTGGGGGGACTACAATGAGCAGTTCTTC. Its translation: CAWGDYNEQFF.